This T cell receptor (beta chain) was recovered during a study of blood T cell repertoires in COVID-19. In the study overall: Samples came from the United States, Italy and Spain, spanning acute and convalescent COVID-19.

Germline V CDR1 and CDR2: MGHRA, YSYEKL. This CDR3 region has 14 residues. Trimming cost V 5 bases and J 9 bases; bases outside gene matches: 9. Under the authors' procedure: Scientists estimated how many nucleated cells there were by amplifying reference gene primers. Using immunoSEQ multiplex PCR, the repertoire was profiled, and TCRdb retains in-frame clones only, with some absent. V and J calls and clone size follow that table, whereas D and trimming were derived from the DNA. The sample lists 85,000 to 120,000 clones; nearly 90% were seen once. The sequenced material came from peripheral blood. The rearrangement uses TRBV4-1 and TRBJ2-7, with 11 bases that match TRBD2. This TCR derives from a man in his fifties with active COVID-19. CDR3 DNA: TGCGCCAGCAGCTCGTCCGGGACTAGCGGAATGCAGTACTTC. This gives the protein CASSSSGTSGMQYF.